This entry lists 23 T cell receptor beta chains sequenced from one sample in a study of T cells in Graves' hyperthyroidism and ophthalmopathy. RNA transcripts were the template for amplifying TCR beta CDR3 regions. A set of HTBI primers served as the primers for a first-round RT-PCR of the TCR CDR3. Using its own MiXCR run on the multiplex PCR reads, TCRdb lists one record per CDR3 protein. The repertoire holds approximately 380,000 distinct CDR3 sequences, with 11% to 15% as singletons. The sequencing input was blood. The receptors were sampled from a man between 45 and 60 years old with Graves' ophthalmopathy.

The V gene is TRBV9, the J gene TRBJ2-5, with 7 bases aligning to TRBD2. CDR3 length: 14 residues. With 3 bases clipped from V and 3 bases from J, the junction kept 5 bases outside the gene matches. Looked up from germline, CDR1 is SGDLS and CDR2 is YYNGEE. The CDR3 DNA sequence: TGTGCCAGCAGCGCCGGGACTACCAAAGAGACCCAGTACTTC. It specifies CASSAGTTKETQYF. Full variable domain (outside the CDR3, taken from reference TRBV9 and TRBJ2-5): DSGVTQTPKHLITATGQRVTLRCSPRSGDLSVYWYQQSLDQGLQFLIQYYNGEERAKGNILERFSAQQFPDLHSELNLSSLELGDSALYFCASSAGTTKETQYFGPGTRLLVL.

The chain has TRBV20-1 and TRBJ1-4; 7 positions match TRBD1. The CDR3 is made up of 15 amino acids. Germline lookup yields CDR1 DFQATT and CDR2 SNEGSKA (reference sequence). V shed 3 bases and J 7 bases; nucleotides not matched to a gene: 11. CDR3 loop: CSASLQGGGSEKLFF. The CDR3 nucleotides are TGCAGTGCTAGTCTCCAGGGGGGTGGGAGTGAAAAACTGTTTTTT.

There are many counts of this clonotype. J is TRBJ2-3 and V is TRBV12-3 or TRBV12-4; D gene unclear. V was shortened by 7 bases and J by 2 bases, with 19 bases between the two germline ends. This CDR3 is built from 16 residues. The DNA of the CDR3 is TGTGCCAGCACTTCTGGGGAACTCACCCTCACAGATACGCAGTATTTT. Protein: CASTSGELTLTDTQYF.

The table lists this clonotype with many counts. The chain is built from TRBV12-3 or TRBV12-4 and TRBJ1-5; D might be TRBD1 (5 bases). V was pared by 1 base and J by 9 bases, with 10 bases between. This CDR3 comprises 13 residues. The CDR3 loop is CASSLGTILPQHF. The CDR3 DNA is TGTGCCAGCAGTTTAGGGACAATACTGCCCCAGCATTTT.

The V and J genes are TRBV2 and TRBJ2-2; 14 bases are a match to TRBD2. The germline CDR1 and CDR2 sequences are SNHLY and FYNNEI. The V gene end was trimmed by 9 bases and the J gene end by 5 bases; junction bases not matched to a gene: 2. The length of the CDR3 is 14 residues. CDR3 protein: CARGLAGATGELFF. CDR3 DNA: TGTGCCAGGGGACTAGCGGGAGCTACCGGGGAGCTGTTTTTT.

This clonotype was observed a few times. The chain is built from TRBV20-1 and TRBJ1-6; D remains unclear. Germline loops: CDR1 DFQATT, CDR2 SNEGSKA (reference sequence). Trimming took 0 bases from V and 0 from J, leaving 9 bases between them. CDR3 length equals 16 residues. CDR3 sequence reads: CSARDRTSSYNSPLHF. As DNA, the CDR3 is TGCAGTGCTAGAGACCGCACGAGCTCCTATAATTCACCCCTCCACTTT.

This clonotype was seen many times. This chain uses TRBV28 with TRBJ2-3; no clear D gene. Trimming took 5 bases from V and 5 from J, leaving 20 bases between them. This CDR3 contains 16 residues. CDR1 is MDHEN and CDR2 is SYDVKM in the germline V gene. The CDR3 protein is CASSGSHPPPLDTQYF. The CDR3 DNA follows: TGTGCCAGCAGTGGTAGCCACCCACCACCCTTAGATACGCAGTATTTT.

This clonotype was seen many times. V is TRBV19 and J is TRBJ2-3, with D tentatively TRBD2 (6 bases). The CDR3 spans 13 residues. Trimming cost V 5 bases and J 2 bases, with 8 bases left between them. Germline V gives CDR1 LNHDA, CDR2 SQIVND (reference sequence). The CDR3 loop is CASSRDFTDTQYF. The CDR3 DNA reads TGTGCCAGTAGTCGGGACTTCACAGATACGCAGTATTTT. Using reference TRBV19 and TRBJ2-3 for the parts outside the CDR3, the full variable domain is DGGITQSPKYLFRKEGQNVTLSCEQNLNHDAMYWYRQDPGQGLRLIYYSQIVNDFQKGDIAEGYSVSREKKESFPLTVTSAQKNPTAFYLCASSRDFTDTQYFGPGTRLTVL.

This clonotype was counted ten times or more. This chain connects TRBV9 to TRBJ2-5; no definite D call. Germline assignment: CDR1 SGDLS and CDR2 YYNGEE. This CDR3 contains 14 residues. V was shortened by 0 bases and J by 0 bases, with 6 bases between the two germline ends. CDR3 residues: CASSVATHQETQYF. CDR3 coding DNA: TGTGCCAGCAGCGTAGCTACACACCAAGAGACCCAGTACTTC. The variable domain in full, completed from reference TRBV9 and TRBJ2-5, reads DSGVTQTPKHLITATGQRVTLRCSPRSGDLSVYWYQQSLDQGLQFLIQYYNGEERAKGNILERFSAQQFPDLHSELNLSSLELGDSALYFCASSVATHQETQYFGPGTRLLVL.

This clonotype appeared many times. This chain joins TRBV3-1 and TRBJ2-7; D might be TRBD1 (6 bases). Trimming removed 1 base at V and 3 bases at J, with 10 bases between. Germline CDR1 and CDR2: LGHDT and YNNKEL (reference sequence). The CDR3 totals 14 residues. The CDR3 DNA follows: TGTGCCAGCAGCCAAGGGTGGGACAACTACGAGCAGTACTTC. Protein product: CASSQGWDNYEQYF.

The CDR3 sequence: CASSIDRAGGSNEQFF. Here the CDR3 DNA reads TGTGCCAGTAGTATAGACAGGGCAGGGGGAAGCAATGAGCAGTTCTTC. The chain couples TRBV19 to TRBJ2-1; 7 nucleotides line up with TRBD1. CDR3 length: 16 amino acids. The germline V gene has CDR1 LNHDA and CDR2 SQIVND (reference sequence). J lost 6 bases, V lost 0 bases, and 8 bases had no gene match.

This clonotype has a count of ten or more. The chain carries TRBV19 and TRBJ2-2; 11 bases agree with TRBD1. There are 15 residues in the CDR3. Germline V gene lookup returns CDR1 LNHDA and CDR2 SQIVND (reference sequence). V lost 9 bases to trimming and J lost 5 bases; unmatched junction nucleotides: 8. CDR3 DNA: TGTGCCAGCAACAGGGGGACAGGGGGGACCGGGGAGCTGTTTTTT. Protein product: CASNRGTGGTGELFF. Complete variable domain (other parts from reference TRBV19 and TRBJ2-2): DGGITQSPKYLFRKEGQNVTLSCEQNLNHDAMYWYRQDPGQGLRLIYYSQIVNDFQKGDIAEGYSVSREKKESFPLTVTSAQKNPTAFYLCASNRGTGGTGELFFGEGSRLTVL.

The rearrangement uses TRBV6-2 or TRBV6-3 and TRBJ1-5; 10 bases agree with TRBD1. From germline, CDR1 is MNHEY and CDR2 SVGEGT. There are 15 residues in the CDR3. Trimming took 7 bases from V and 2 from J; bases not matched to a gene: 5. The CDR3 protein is CASKYGTGGNQPQHF. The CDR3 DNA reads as TGTGCCAGCAAATACGGGACAGGGGGCAATCAGCCCCAGCATTTT.

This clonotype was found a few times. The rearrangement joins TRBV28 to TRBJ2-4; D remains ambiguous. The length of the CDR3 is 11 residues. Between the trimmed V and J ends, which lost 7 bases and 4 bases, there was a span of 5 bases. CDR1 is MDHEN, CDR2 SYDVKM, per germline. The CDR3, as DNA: TGTGCCAGCATTAAGAAAAACATTCAGTACTTC. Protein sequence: CASIKKNIQYF.

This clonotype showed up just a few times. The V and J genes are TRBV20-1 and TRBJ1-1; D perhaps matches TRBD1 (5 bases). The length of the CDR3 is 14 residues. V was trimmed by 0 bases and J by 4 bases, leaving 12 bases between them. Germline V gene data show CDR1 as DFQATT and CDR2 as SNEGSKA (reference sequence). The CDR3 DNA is TGCAGTGCTAGAGATCATAGGGGTCCCACTGAAGCTTTCTTT. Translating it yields CSARDHRGPTEAFF.

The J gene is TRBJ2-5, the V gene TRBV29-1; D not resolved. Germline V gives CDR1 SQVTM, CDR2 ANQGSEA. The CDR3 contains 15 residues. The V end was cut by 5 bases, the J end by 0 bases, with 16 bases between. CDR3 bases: TGCAGCGTTTTACTCCCGCAGAGGCACCAAGAGACCCAGTACTTC. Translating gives CSVLLPQRHQETQYF.

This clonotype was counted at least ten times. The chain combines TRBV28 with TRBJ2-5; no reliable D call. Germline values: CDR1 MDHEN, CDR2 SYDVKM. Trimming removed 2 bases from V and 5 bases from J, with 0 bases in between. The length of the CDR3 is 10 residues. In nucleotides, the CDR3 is TGTGCCAGCAGTTTAGAGACCCAGTACTTC. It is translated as CASSLETQYF.

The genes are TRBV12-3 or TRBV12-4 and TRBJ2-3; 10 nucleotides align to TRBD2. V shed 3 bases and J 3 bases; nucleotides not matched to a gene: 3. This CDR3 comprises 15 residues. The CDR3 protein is CASSFSGRRTDTQYF. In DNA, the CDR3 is TGTGCCAGCAGTTTTAGCGGGAGGCGAACAGATACGCAGTATTTT.

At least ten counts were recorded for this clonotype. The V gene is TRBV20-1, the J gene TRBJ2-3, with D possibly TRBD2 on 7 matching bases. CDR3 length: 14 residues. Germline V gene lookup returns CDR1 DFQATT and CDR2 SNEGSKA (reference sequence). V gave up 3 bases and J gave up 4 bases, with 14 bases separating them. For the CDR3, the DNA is TGCAGTGCTAGGAGGGGGGGAGGGTCAGATACGCAGTATTTT. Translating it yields CSARRGGGSDTQYF.

CDR3 in amino acids: CASSTKAYRQASTDTQYF. CDR3 nucleotides: TGTGCCAGTAGTACAAAGGCCTACAGACAGGCTAGCACAGATACGCAGTATTTT. The genes are TRBV19 and TRBJ2-3; D perhaps matches TRBD1 (6 bases). Germline V lookup: CDR1 LNHDA, CDR2 SQIVND (reference sequence). There are 18 residues in the CDR3. The V and J ends lost 4 bases and 0 bases respectively, with 20 bases between them.

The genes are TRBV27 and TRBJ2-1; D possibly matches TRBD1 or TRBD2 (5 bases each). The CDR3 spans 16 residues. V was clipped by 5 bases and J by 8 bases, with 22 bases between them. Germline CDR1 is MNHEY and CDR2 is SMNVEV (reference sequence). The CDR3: CASSDTGTLIPHEQFF. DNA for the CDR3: TGTGCCAGCAGTGATACCGGGACCCTTATCCCCCATGAGCAGTTCTTC.

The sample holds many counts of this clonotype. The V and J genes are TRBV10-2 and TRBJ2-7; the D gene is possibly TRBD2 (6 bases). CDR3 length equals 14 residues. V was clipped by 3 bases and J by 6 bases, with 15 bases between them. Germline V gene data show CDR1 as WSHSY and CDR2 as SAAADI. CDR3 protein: CASSESRGSGEQYF. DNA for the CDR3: TGCGCCAGCAGTGAATCGCGGGGATCCGGCGAGCAGTACTTC.

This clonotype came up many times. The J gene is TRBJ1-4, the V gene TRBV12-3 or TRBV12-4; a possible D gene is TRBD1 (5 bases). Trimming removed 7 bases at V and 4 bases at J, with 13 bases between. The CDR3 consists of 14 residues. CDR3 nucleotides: TGTGCCAGCAACCCTCAGGGTGGTAATGAAAAACTGTTTTTT. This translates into CASNPQGGNEKLFF.